This TCR beta chain was recovered during a study of cytomegalovirus exposure and HLA in healthy donors. General study results and limits: Cytomegalovirus status, reportedly, was diagnosed with high specificity and sensitivity by the classifier.

Germline values: CDR1 GTSNPN, CDR2 SVGIG (reference sequence). The CDR3 has 14 residues. V lost 0 bases and J lost 8, with 11 bases in between. Points on this clone: Its antigen is not identified.

Researchers ran the PCR with 60 Vbeta and 13 Jbeta primers. Assay used: immunoSEQ multiplex PCR; TCRdb lists only in-frame clones, some missing. The table shows 95,000 to 100,000 clones, with 85% to 90% occurring only once. The donors comprised healthy bone marrow donors. J is TRBJ1-6 and V is TRBV30, with a weak D call TRBD1 (6 bases). The clonotype originates from a young man in good health and CMV-seronegative. The material sequenced was PBMCs. The CDR3 loop is CAWSVGQGYSPLHF. The CDR3 DNA reads TGTGCCTGGAGTGTAGGGCAGGGGTATTCACCCCTCCACTTT.